This T cell receptor (beta chain) was captured in a study of blood T cell repertoires in COVID-19. Study information: From T cells, B-cell-depleted T cells, or PBMCs came the material, which was cDNA or gDNA.

Methods used by the authors: Estimation of nucleated cell counts relied on the amplification of reference gene primers. Method: immunoSEQ multiplex PCR; TCRdb's copy keeps in-frame clones and lacks some. That table furnishes V, J and clone size, whereas the DNA furnished D and trimming. Found here are more than 65,000 clones, more than 75% of them singletons; the top ten hold 5.5% to 8.5%. The V and J ends lost 3 bases and 9 bases, in that order; junction bases with no gene match: 5. This CDR3 comprises 15 residues. Germline V gene sequence: CDR1 LGHNA, CDR2 YNFKEQ. The chain is built from TRBV4-2 and TRBJ2-5, with 15 bases fitting TRBD2. This receptor was taken from a middle-aged man with active COVID-19. The sequenced material came from peripheral blood. CDR3 residues: CASSQGLAGGGAQYF. In DNA form, the CDR3 reads TGTGCCAGCAGCCAGGGACTAGCGGGAGGAGGGGCCCAGTACTTC.